This T cell receptor (beta chain) was captured in a study of blood T cell repertoires in COVID-19. Study-level background: Nucleic acid was either cDNA or gDNA, and it came from T cells, B-cell-depleted T cells, or PBMCs.

Looked up from germline, CDR1 is SGHRS and CDR2 is YFSETQ. The CDR3 is 15 amino acids. The ends were cut back, 0 bases at V and 3 bases at J, with 11 bases in the middle. Sequencing was performed with immunoSEQ multiplex PCR; in TCRdb, only in-frame clones are kept and a portion is missing. This table has approximately 250,000 clones, 75% to 90% appearing once. The source of this sequence is a man younger than 45 with active or convalescent COVID-19. The chain recombines TRBV5-1 with TRBJ2-3, with a tentative D call TRBD2 (5 bases). The source material was peripheral blood. The CDR3 is CASSLAAGLTDTQYF. In DNA form, the CDR3 reads TGCGCCAGCAGCTTGGCTGCGGGTCTGACAGATACGCAGTATTTT.